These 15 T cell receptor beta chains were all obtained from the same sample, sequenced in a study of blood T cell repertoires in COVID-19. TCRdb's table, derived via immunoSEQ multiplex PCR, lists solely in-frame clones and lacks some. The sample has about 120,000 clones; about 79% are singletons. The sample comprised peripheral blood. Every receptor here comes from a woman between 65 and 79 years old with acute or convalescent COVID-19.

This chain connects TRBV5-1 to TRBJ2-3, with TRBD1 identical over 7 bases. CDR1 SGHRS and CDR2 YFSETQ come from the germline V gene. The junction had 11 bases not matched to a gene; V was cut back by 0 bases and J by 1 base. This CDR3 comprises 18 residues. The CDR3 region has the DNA TGCGCCAGCAGCTTGGTGGTTAGGCGACAGGGTGGCACAGATACGCAGTATTTT. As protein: CASSLVVRRQGGTDTQYF.

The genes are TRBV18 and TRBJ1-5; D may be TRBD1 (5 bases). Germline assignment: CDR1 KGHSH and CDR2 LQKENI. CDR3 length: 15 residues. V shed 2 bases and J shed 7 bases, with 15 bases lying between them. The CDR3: CASSPRGSLVQPQHF. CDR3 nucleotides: TGTGCCAGCTCACCAAGGGGAAGCTTAGTACAGCCCCAGCATTTT. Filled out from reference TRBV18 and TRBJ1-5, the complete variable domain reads NAGVMQNPRHLVRRRGQEARLRCSPMKGHSHVYWYRQLPEEGLKFMVYLQKENIIDESGMPKERFSAEFPKEGPSILRIQQVVRGDSAAYFCASSPRGSLVQPQHFGDGTRLSIL.

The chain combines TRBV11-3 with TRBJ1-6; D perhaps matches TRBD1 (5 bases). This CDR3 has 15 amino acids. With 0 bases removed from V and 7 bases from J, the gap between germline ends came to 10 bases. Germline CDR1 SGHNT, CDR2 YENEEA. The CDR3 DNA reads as TGTGCCAGCAGCTTAGACAGGGTAGGAAATTCACCCCTCCACTTT. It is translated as CASSLDRVGNSPLHF.

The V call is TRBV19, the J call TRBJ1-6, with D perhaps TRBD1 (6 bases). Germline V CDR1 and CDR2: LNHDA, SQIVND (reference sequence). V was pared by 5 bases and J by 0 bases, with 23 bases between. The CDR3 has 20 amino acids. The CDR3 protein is CASSHPQGRASSSYNSPLHF. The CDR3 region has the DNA TGTGCCAGTAGTCACCCCCAGGGGAGGGCCTCGAGCTCCTATAATTCACCCCTCCACTTT. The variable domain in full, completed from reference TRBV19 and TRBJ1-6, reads DGGITQSPKYLFRKEGQNVTLSCEQNLNHDAMYWYRQDPGQGLRLIYYSQIVNDFQKGDIAEGYSVSREKKESFPLTVTSAQKNPTAFYLCASSHPQGRASSSYNSPLHFGNGTRLTVT.

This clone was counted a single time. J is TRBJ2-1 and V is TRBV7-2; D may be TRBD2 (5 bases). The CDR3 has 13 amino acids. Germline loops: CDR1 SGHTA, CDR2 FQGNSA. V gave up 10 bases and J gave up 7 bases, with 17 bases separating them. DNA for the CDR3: TGTGCCACCCACTTTTATACGGGGAATGAGCAGTTCTTC. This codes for CATHFYTGNEQFF.

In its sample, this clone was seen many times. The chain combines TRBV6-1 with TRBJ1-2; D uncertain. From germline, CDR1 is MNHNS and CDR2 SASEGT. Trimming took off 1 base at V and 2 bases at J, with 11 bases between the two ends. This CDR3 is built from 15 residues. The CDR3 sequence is CASSEGILPNYGYTF. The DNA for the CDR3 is TGTGCCAGCAGTGAAGGCATACTTCCGAACTATGGCTACACCTTC.

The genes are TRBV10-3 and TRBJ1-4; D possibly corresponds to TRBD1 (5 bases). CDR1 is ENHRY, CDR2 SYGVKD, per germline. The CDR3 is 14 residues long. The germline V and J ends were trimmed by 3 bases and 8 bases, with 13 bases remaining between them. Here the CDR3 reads CAISDGTSSEKLFF. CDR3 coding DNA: TGTGCCATCAGTGACGGGACTTCCTCGGAAAAACTGTTTTTT.

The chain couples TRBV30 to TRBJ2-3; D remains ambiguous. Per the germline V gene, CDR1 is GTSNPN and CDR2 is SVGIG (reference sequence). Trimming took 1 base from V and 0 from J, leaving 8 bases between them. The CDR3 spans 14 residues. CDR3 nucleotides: TGTGCCTGGAGTGAGAAAACTAGCACAGATACGCAGTATTTT. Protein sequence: CAWSEKTSTDTQYF.

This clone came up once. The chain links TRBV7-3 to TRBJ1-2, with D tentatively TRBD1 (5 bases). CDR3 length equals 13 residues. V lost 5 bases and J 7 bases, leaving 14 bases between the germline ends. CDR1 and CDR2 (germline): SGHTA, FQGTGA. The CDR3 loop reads CASSPHGGIGYTF. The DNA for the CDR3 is TGTGCCAGCAGCCCCCATGGGGGGATTGGCTACACCTTC.

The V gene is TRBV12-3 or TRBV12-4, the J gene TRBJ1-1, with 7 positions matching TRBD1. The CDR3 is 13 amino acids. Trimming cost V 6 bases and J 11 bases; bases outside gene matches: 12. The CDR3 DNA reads TGTGCCAGCAGAATACCGGGGGACAGAGAGGCTTTCTTT. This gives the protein CASRIPGDREAFF.

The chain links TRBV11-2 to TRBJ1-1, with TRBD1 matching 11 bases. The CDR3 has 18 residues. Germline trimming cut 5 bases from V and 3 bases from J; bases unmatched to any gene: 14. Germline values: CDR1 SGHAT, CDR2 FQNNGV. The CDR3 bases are TGTGCCAGCAGCCACTGGACAGGGGGCTCAAGAGGTTACACTGAAGCTTTCTTT. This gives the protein CASSHWTGGSRGYTEAFF.

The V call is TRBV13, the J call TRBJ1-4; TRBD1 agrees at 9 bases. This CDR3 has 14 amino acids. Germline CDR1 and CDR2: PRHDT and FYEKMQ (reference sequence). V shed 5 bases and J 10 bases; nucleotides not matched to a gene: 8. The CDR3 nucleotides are TGTGCCAGCAGCACCGGGACAGGGCTTGGAAAACTGTTTTTT. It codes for CASSTGTGLGKLFF. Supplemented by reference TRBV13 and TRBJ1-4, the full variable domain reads AAGVIQSPRHLIKEKRETATLKCYPIPRHDTVYWYQQGPGQDPQFLISFYEKMQSDKGSIPDRFSAQQFSDYHSELNMSSLELGDSALYFCASSTGTGLGKLFFGSGTQLSVL.

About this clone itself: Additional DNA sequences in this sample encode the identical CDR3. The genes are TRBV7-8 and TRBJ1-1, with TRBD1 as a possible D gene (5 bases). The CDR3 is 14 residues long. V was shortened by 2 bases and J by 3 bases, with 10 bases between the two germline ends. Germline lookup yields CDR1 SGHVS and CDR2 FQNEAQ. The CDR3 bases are TGTGCCAGCAGCTTATTGGGGCGCGACACTGAAGCTTTCTTT. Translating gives CASSLLGRDTEAFF. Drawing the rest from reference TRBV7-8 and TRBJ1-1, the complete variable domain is GAGVSQSPRYKVAKRGQDVALRCDPISGHVSLFWYQQALGQGPEFLTYFQNEAQLDKSGLPSDRFFAERPEGSVSTLKIQRTQQEDSAVYLCASSLLGRDTEAFFGQGTRLTVV.

The CDR3 region is CASPPYRGTRNTEAFF. The DNA of the CDR3 is TGTGCCAGCCCCCCCTACAGGGGGACGAGGAACACTGAAGCTTTCTTT. The J gene is TRBJ1-1, the V gene TRBV21-1; TRBD1 is the table's D call and was not checked against the DNA. TRBV21-1 is a recognized pseudogene. The CDR3 covers 16 residues.

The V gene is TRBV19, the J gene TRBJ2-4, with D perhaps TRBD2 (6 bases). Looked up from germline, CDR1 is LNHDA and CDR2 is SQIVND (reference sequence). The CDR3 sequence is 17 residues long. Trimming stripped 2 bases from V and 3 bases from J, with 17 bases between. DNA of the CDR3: TGTGCCAGTAGTATAATTGGCGGGGCTGTGGGCAAAAACATTCAGTACTTC. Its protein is CASSIIGGAVGKNIQYF.